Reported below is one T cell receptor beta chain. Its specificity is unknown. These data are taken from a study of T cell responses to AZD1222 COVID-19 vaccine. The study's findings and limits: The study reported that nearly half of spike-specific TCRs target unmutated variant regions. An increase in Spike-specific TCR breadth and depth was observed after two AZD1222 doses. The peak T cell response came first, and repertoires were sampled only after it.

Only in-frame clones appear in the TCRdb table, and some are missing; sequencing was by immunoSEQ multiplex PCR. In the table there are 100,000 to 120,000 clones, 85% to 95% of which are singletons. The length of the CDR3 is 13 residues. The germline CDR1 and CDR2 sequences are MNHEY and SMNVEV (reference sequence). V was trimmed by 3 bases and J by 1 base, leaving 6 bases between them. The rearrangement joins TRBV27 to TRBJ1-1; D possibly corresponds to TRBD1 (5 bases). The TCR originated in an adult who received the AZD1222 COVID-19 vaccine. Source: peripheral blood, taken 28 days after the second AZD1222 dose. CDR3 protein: CASSFRGNTEAFF. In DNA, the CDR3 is TGTGCCAGCAGTTTTAGGGGGAACACTGAAGCTTTCTTT.